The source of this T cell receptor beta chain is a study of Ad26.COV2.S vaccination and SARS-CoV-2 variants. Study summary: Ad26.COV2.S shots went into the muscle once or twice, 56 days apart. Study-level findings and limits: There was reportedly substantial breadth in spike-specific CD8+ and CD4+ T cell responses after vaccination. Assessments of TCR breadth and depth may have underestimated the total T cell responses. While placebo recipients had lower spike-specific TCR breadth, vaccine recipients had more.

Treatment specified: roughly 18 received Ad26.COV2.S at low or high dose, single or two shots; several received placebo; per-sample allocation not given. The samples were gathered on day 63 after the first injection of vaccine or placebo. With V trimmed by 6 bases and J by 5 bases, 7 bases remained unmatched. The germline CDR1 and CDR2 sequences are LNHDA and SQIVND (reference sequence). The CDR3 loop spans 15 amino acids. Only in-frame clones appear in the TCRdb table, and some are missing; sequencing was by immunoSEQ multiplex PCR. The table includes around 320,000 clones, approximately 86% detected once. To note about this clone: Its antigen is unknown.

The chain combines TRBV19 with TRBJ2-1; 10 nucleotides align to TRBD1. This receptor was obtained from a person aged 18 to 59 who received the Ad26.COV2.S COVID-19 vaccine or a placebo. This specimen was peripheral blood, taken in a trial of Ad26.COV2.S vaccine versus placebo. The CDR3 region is CASRTTGGVDNEQFF. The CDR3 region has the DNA TGTGCCAGTAGAACGACAGGGGGCGTAGACAATGAGCAGTTCTTC. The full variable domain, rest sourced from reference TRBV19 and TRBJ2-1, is DGGITQSPKYLFRKEGQNVTLSCEQNLNHDAMYWYRQDPGQGLRLIYYSQIVNDFQKGDIAEGYSVSREKKESFPLTVTSAQKNPTAFYLCASRTTGGVDNEQFFGPGTRLTVL.